Below are 21 T cell receptor beta chains sequenced from a single sample in a study of response to subunit inactivated influenza vaccine. TCRdb called the RT-PCR reads again in MiXCR, with one record for every CDR3 protein. The data contain 450,000 to 600,000 distinct CDR3 sequences, approximately 7.7% of them singletons. The sample was PBMCs from blood, taken 23 to 25 months after vaccination. These receptors all stem from a man between 45 and 75 years old who received an inactivated influenza vaccine.

V usage is TRBV28 and J usage is TRBJ1-2, with 11 bases fitting TRBD1. There are 16 residues in the CDR3. V dropped 1 base and J dropped 6; count of bases not matched to a gene: 7. The germline CDR1 and CDR2 sequences are MDHEN and SYDVKM. Written as DNA, the CDR3 is TGTGCCAGCAGTTTATCGGACAGGGGGCGCATTAATGGCTACACCTTC. Its translation is CASSLSDRGRINGYTF.

This chain joins TRBV2 and TRBJ2-7, with D perhaps TRBD1 (7 bases). Germline loops: CDR1 SNHLY, CDR2 FYNNEI. The V and J ends lost 4 bases and 8 bases respectively, with 15 bases between them. The length of the CDR3 is 13 residues. The CDR3 sequence: CASSGQGGMKQYF. CDR3 nucleotides: TGTGCCAGCAGTGGACAGGGAGGAATGAAGCAGTACTTC.

The chain links TRBV2 to TRBJ2-3; D remains unclear. Germline CDR1 reads SNHLY; CDR2 reads FYNNEI. The length of the CDR3 is 13 residues. The V end was cut by 4 bases, the J end by 3 bases, with 8 bases between. This chain's CDR3 is CASSGTDTDTQYF. In DNA, the CDR3 is TGTGCCAGCAGTGGAACGGATACAGATACGCAGTATTTT.

This chain uses TRBV7-6 with TRBJ2-1; the D gene is possibly TRBD2 (5 bases). This CDR3 has 18 amino acids. Deletions cut 5 bases from V and 0 bases from J, with 20 bases between. Germline CDR1 reads SGHVS; CDR2 reads FNYEAQ. The CDR3 loop reads CASSGVGERSSSYNEQFF. CDR3 bases: TGTGCCAGCAGCGGGGTAGGTGAGCGGTCTAGCTCCTACAATGAGCAGTTCTTC.

This clonotype turned up a few times. The rearrangement uses TRBV5-1 and TRBJ2-3, with 8 bases matching TRBD1. CDR3 length: 16 amino acids. Trimming removed 0 bases from V and 2 bases from J; junction bases left unmatched: 5. The germline V gene has CDR1 SGHRS and CDR2 YFSETQ. CDR3 DNA sequence: TGCGCCAGCAGCTTGGCCGGACAGGGCTCCACAGATACGCAGTATTTT. Encoded protein: CASSLAGQGSTDTQYF.

J is TRBJ1-4 and V is TRBV27; D may be TRBD1 (6 bases). The germline V and J ends were trimmed by 1 base and 0 bases, with 15 bases remaining between them. Germline V CDR1 and CDR2: MNHEY, SMNVEV (reference sequence). This CDR3 has 18 residues. In nucleotides, the CDR3 is TGTGCCAGCAGTTTATTCAGGCAGGGGCCAACAACTAATGAAAAACTGTTTTTT. This sequence encodes CASSLFRQGPTTNEKLFF.

The chain couples TRBV5-5 to TRBJ1-5; TRBD1 matches at 11 bases. With V trimmed by 3 bases and J by 6 bases, 5 bases remained unmatched. CDR1 and CDR2 from the germline V gene are SGHKS and YYEKEE (reference sequence). This CDR3 has 15 amino acids. CDR3 bases: TGTGCCAGCAGCTGGACAGGGGGCGAGGGTCAGCCCCAGCATTTT. It translates to CASSWTGGEGQPQHF.

This clonotype was recorded at least ten times. The rearrangement joins TRBV7-9 to TRBJ1-1, with D hard to call. Germline V CDR1 and CDR2: SEHNR, FQNEAQ (reference sequence). With 4 bases removed from V and 1 base from J, the gap between germline ends came to 7 bases. The CDR3 has 13 amino acids. This CDR3 reads CASSSGENTEAFF. The CDR3 nucleotides read TGTGCCAGCAGCTCCGGAGAGAACACTGAAGCTTTCTTT.

The rearrangement uses TRBV20-1 and TRBJ2-4, with D perhaps TRBD2 (6 bases). This CDR3 comprises 15 residues. V was trimmed by 4 bases and J by 1 base, leaving 14 bases between them. In germline, CDR1 is DFQATT, CDR2 SNEGSKA (reference sequence). CDR3 nucleotide sequence: TGCAGTGCTATACAGTGGGAGGAGGCCAAAAACATTCAGTACTTC. The encoded protein is CSAIQWEEAKNIQYF.

V gene TRBV5-1 combines with J gene TRBJ2-3, with 8 bases matching TRBD2. V trimming: 4 bases; J trimming: 0 bases; junction bases outside the gene matches: 7. Germline CDR1 is SGHRS and CDR2 is YFSETQ. The CDR3 is 16 amino acids. CDR3: CASSPIAGTSTDTQYF. The CDR3 nucleotides read TGCGCCAGCAGCCCCATAGCGGGGACTAGCACAGATACGCAGTATTTT.

This clonotype was observed a handful of times. The V gene is TRBV27, the J gene TRBJ2-3; D gene uncertain. Looked up from germline, CDR1 is MNHEY and CDR2 is SMNVEV (reference sequence). The CDR3 extends over 15 amino acids. V lost 2 bases to trimming and J lost 1 base, with 10 bases between them. The CDR3 nucleotides read TGTGCCAGCAGTTTAGGAACCTTGGGCACAGATACGCAGTATTTT. Translating it yields CASSLGTLGTDTQYF.

This clonotype was recorded at least ten times. The J gene is TRBJ2-1, the V gene TRBV12-3 or TRBV12-4, with 9 nucleotides matching TRBD2. The CDR3 is made up of 13 amino acids. The ends lost 4 bases at V and 10 bases at J; junction bases unmatched: 5. CDR3 in DNA: TGTGCCAGCAGTTCGGGACTAGCACTCGAGCAGTTCTTC. It yields the protein CASSSGLALEQFF.

This clonotype has a handful of counts. CDR3 sequence reads: CASSLGQVKLMNTEAFF. The CDR3 nucleotides are TGTGCCAGCAGCTTGGGACAGGTAAAACTGATGAACACTGAAGCTTTCTTT. The V gene is TRBV5-5, the J gene TRBJ1-1, with D perhaps TRBD1 (6 bases). This CDR3 contains 17 residues. V lost 0 bases to trimming and J lost 0 bases, with 15 bases between them. Germline CDR1 is SGHKS and CDR2 is YYEKEE (reference sequence).

J is TRBJ1-4 and V is TRBV4-1, with TRBD1 as a possible D gene (6 bases). From germline, CDR1 is MGHRA and CDR2 YSYEKL. The CDR3 has 14 residues. The germline V and J ends were trimmed by 2 bases and 7 bases, with 11 bases remaining between them. The CDR3 DNA sequence: TGCGCCAGCAGCCAATCCGCCAGGGGTGAAAAACTGTTTTTT. Translation gives CASSQSARGEKLFF.

This clonotype was counted many times. The chain couples TRBV28 to TRBJ2-5, with D tentatively TRBD2 (6 bases). The CDR3 is 14 amino acids. Looked up from germline, CDR1 is MDHEN and CDR2 is SYDVKM. Trimming left V 6 bases short and J 5 bases short, with 16 bases between. Written as DNA, the CDR3 is TGTGCCAGCAGGCGGGCGGGATATGGGGAGACCCAGTACTTC. Amino acid sequence: CASRRAGYGETQYF.

The V and J genes are TRBV6-2 or TRBV6-3 and TRBJ1-2, with 7 bases lining up with TRBD1. The CDR3 is 15 amino acids. The ends lost 6 bases at V and 4 bases at J; junction bases unmatched: 11. CDR1 is MNHEY, CDR2 SVGEGT, per germline. DNA of the CDR3: TGTGCCAGCAGAGTCCGACAGGGTAACATCTATGGCTACACCTTC. It yields the protein CASRVRQGNIYGYTF.

There are a few counts of this clonotype. The genes are TRBV20-1 and TRBJ1-5; D ambiguous. The germline V gene has CDR1 DFQATT and CDR2 SNEGSKA (reference sequence). This CDR3 is built from 18 residues. V dropped 0 bases and J dropped 0 bases, with 18 bases sitting between them. CDR3 nucleotides: TGCAGTGCTAGAGATCCCGGCAGGAGATTTTATAGCAATCAGCCCCAGCATTTT. The encoded protein is CSARDPGRRFYSNQPQHF.

The chain links TRBV7-2 to TRBJ1-6; maybe TRBD1 (5 bases). CDR3 length: 15 amino acids. Germline V CDR1 and CDR2: SGHTA, FQGNSA. Trimming pared 4 bases from V and 4 bases from J, leaving 11 bases between. CDR3 in DNA: TGTGCCAGCAGCTGGGGGACCGAGTATAATTCACCCCTCCACTTT. This encodes CASSWGTEYNSPLHF.

J is TRBJ2-1 and V is TRBV5-1; 9 bases agree with TRBD2. The CDR3 covers 18 residues. V dropped 3 bases and J dropped 4; count of bases not matched to a gene: 14. Germline-derived CDR1 and CDR2 are SGHRS and YFSETQ. Written as DNA, the CDR3 is TGCGCCAGCAGCTGGGGGCCGAGAGCGGGAGGCAGATACAATGAGCAGTTCTTC. The encoded protein is CASSWGPRAGGRYNEQFF.

The table lists this clonotype with many counts. The J gene is TRBJ1-1, the V gene TRBV29-1; D is undetermined. The germline CDR1 and CDR2 sequences are SQVTM and ANQGSEA. This CDR3 region has 12 residues. V dropped 4 bases and J dropped 1 base, with 7 bases sitting between them. The CDR3 DNA is TGCAGCGTTGCGGTTGGGAACACTGAAGCTTTCTTT. As protein: CSVAVGNTEAFF.

The rearrangement joins TRBV20-1 to TRBJ1-1; D gene unclear. CDR3 size: 14 residues. Trimming shortened V by 1 base and J by 0 bases, and 9 bases separated the two germline ends. CDR1 is DFQATT, CDR2 SNEGSKA, per germline (reference sequence). The CDR3 region has the DNA TGCAGTGCTAGAGGTGCTAGAATGAACACTGAAGCTTTCTTT. The encoded protein is CSARGARMNTEAFF.